One T cell receptor beta chain is described in this entry. Its target is unknown. The data were taken from a study of naive and memory T cell subsets. Study findings and constraints: Expression changes during T cell differentiation may affect RNA-based TCR counts.

Alpha and beta libraries were amplified separately from the second PCR onward. The germline V gene has CDR1 ENHRY and CDR2 SYGVKD. The trim removed 0 bases at V and 6 bases at J, leaving 5 bases unmatched. This CDR3 contains 15 residues. Both TRBC1 and TRBC2 were covered by a beta constant-region primer of two equimolar oligonucleotides. Nested alpha and beta constant-region primers with the SP2 primer drove four PCR rounds on ligated cDNA. TCRdb independently ran MiXCR on the UMI-ligation and nested PCR reads; one entry per CDR3 protein. This sample has 95,000 to 150,000 distinct CDR3 sequences, with roughly 36% found just once.

The specimen sequenced was central memory CD4+ T cells from blood. This clonotype was obtained from a human donor in good health. The chain employs TRBV10-3 and TRBJ2-7, with 10 bases that match TRBD1. CDR3: CAISESKTGGLEQYF. CDR3 in DNA: TGTGCCATCAGTGAGTCCAAGACAGGGGGCCTCGAGCAGTACTTC.